This TCR beta chain was documented in a study of blood T cell repertoires in COVID-19. Original handling: Amplified reference gene primers provided the basis for estimating nucleated cell counts. Some clones are missing from TCRdb's copy, which holds only in-frame ones; the method was immunoSEQ multiplex PCR. D and trimming come from the DNA, and the V and J calls and clone size come from that table. Of more than 95,000 clones in the sample, roughly 87% were seen once. Trimming took 4 bases from V and 3 from J, leaving 16 bases between them. The CDR3 has 15 amino acids. Germline CDR1 is SGHVS and CDR2 is FQNEAQ.

This TCR derives from a human donor in a cohort sampled during active COVID-19. Source material: peripheral blood. The chain has TRBV7-8 and TRBJ2-7; D is perhaps TRBD1 (6 bases). The CDR3 DNA reads as TGTGCCAGCAGCTCCTCCCGGACAGTCCGCTACGAGCAGTACTTC. Protein product: CASSSSRTVRYEQYF. Full variable domain (rest looked up from reference TRBV7-8 and TRBJ2-7): GAGVSQSPRYKVAKRGQDVALRCDPISGHVSLFWYQQALGQGPEFLTYFQNEAQLDKSGLPSDRFFAERPEGSVSTLKIQRTQQEDSAVYLCASSSSRTVRYEQYFGPGTRLTVT.